Many counts were recorded for the clone carrying this T cell receptor beta chain. No antigen is known for it. Germline and junction disagree at one end, which may indicate a read error. The data derive from a study of blood T cells in healthy people across ages. Overall study findings and caveats: Possibly, changes in expanded clonotypes were confounded because donor CMV status was unknown.

A sample-barcoded 5' primer and a J-beta primer mix were used in a second PCR of about 7 to 12 cycles. A template-switch adaptor that had 12 random nucleotides put a tag on each cDNA molecule. One entry per CDR3 protein, called by TCRdb with MiXCR from the 5' RACE reads. Here the sample spans more than 1,000,000 distinct CDR3 sequences, less than 25% being singletons. This CDR3 is 13 amino acids long. Total RNA was extracted at no less than 5 micrograms per sample. This sample also appeared in a second study, on T cells of mothers and their children. This second study notes: The extracted RNA was employed in its entirety for cDNA synthesis, at approximately 1.5 ug per 15 ul.

The source material was blood. The TCR comes from a girl aged 2-10 years in good health. The chain joins TRBV12-3 or TRBV12-4 to TRBJ2-1; D remains ambiguous. CDR3 coding DNA: TGTGCCAGCAGCTTAGGAGAATACAATGAGCAGTTCTTC. Protein product: CASSLGEYNEQFF.